This TCR beta chain was recovered during a study of blood T cell repertoires in COVID-19 (dated by TCRdb to the early 2020s). The study in broad terms: The collaborator samples originated in the United States, Italy and Spain and spanned the acute and convalescent phases of COVID-19. Samples came from the ongoing ImmuneRACE study (first 160 participants) plus 1,254 subjects from 6 global collaborators. The repertoires were released in a freely available public database meant as a resource for research on the immune response to SARS-CoV-2. Deeply sampled blood TCRbeta repertoires from subjects exposed to, actively infected with, or recovered from COVID-19 were included in the dataset. HLA class I and class II types, where available, came from metadata supplied by the sample provider rather than from assay-based typing. The material from the prospective study consisted of cDNA or gDNA derived from T cells, B-cell-depleted T cells, or PBMCs. Nearly every sample came with metadata listing a de-identified subject ID, COVID-19 status, age in years and sex.

What the work shows at the level of the full study, not this receptor alone: The amount of clinical and demographic metadata varied by source and participant and was provided uncurated.

Comments on this clone: There is no known antigen for this receptor. Per-base qualities were not stored, and no clone one base away is much larger.

Whole blood was collected in K2EDTA tubes by collaborating institutions according to the institutions' own protocols. For TCRbeta analysis, collaborator samples were shipped as frozen whole blood, as isolated PBMCs, or as DNA extracted from either sample type. TCRbeta CDR3 regions were amplified from genomic DNA by means of the immunoSEQ Assay, a bias-controlled multiplex PCR. The study's own analysis went as follows. Within the assay, amplification of reference gene primers was used to estimate how many nucleated cells each sample contained. To quantify the absolute abundance of each unique TCRbeta CDR3 rearrangement, sequence reads were collapsed and filtered. For each sample, productive Simpson clonality was calculated as the square root of Simpson's diversity index across productive rearrangements. Sourced from immuneACCESS, this table was stored by TCRdb with only in-frame sequences that have V and J called. A share of the clones is absent; for the studies checked, an unresolved V gene accounts for under half, and the remainder has no known explanation. The D gene and trimming were derived from the DNA, and the V and J assignments and clone size from that table. Counted in this sample were about 230,000 clones; roughly 84% of them appeared once. Of the sample, around 0.97% is held by the ten largest clones.

Looking up the germline V gene yields CDR1 KGHSH and CDR2 LQKENI. The CDR3 numbers 20 residues from cysteine through phenylalanine. Just CDR3 DNA is preserved here, 60 bases in frame from base 1. V lost 6 bases and J lost 1 base, and the count of bases not matched to a germline gene is 20. The V gene is TRBV18 and the J gene is TRBJ1-3; a stretch of 8 junction bases matches TRBD1. Sequenced input: peripheral blood. The receptor's source is a man aged 40-49 years with acute or convalescent COVID-19. The DNA is as follows: TGTGCCAGCTCGCCTAAGGTCGTCCAACAGGGGGAAGGATCTGGAAACACCATATATTTT. Translated, it gives CASSPKVVQQGEGSGNTIYF.